The 5 T cell receptor beta chains listed next were all sequenced from one sample in a study of T cell responses to AZD1222 COVID-19 vaccine. Data came from immunoSEQ multiplex PCR; TCRdb stores just in-frame clones and leaves some out. The sample has about 150,000 clones; roughly 93% are singletons. The material was peripheral blood, obtained 28 days after the second AZD1222 dose. These TCRs come from an adult who received the AZD1222 COVID-19 vaccine.

The chain has TRBV24-1 and TRBJ1-2; D is unresolved. V lost 3 bases and J 6 bases, leaving 7 bases between the germline ends. CDR1 is KGHDR, CDR2 SFDVKD, per germline. The CDR3 is 12 residues long. CDR3: CATSDTPDGYTF. The CDR3 DNA reads as TGTGCCACCAGTGATACTCCAGATGGCTACACCTTC.

The chain recombines TRBV9 with TRBJ2-7; D call uncertain. V lost 0 bases and J lost 6, with 10 bases in between. CDR3 size: 13 residues. CDR1 is SGDLS and CDR2 is YYNGEE in the germline V gene. The chain's CDR3 is CASSVGSPGEQYF. The CDR3 DNA follows: TGTGCCAGCAGCGTAGGGAGCCCAGGCGAGCAGTACTTC.

The table lists this clone with a few counts. This rearrangement joins TRBV4-2 to TRBJ2-5; D is undetermined. The CDR3 covers 15 residues. The ends were cut back, 0 bases at V and 1 base at J, with 9 bases in the middle. Per germline, CDR1 LGHNA and CDR2 YNFKEQ. CDR3 amino acids: CASSQERTSQETQYF. The CDR3 coding sequence is TGTGCCAGCAGCCAAGAGCGAACGTCCCAAGAGACCCAGTACTTC.

The J gene is TRBJ1-2, the V gene TRBV9, with TRBD1 matching over 7 bases. Germline V gene sequence: CDR1 SGDLS, CDR2 YYNGEE. The V segment lost 1 base and the J segment 7 bases; nucleotides outside the gene matches: 4. CDR3 length: 13 residues. CDR3 nucleotide sequence: TGTGCCAGCAGCGTAAGAGGGGGCTCTGGCTACACCTTC. Protein sequence: CASSVRGGSGYTF. Filled out from reference TRBV9 and TRBJ1-2, the complete variable domain reads DSGVTQTPKHLITATGQRVTLRCSPRSGDLSVYWYQQSLDQGLQFLIQYYNGEERAKGNILERFSAQQFPDLHSELNLSSLELGDSALYFCASSVRGGSGYTFGSGTRLTVV.

This chain uses TRBV19 with TRBJ2-7; 11 nucleotides align to TRBD2. CDR1 and CDR2 (germline): LNHDA, SQIVND (reference sequence). J lost 12 bases, V lost 5 bases, and 12 bases had no gene match. The CDR3 covers 14 residues. CDR3 amino acids: CASSDPSGGFVLYF. CDR3 nucleotide sequence: TGTGCCAGTAGTGACCCTAGCGGGGGGTTCGTTTTGTACTTC.